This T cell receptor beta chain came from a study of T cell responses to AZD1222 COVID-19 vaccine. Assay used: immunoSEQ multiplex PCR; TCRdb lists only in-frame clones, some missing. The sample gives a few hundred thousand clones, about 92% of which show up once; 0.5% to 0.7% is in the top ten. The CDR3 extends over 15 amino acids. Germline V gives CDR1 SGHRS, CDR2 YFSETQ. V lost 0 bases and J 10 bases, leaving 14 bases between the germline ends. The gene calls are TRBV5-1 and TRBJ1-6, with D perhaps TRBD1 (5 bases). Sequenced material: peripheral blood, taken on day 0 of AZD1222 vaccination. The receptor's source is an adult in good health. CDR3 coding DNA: TGCGCCAGCAGCTTGGCCGGGGGGGAACGGTCACCCCTCCACTTT. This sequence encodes CASSLAGGERSPLHF. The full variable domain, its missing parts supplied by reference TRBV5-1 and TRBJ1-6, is KAGVTQTPRYLIKTRGQQVTLSCSPISGHRSVSWYQQTPGQGLQFLFEYFSETQRNKGNFPGRFSGRQFSNSRSEMNVSTLELGDSALYLCASSLAGGERSPLHFGNGTRLTVT.